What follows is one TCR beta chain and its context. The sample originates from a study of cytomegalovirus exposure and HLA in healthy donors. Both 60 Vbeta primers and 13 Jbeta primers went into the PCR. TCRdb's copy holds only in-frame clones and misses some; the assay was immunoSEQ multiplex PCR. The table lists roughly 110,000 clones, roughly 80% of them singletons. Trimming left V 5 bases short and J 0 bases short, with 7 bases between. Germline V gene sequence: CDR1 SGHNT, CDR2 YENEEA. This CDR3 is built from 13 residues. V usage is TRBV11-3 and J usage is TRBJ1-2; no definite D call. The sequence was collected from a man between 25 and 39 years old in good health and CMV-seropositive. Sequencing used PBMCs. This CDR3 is CASSGFTNYGYTF. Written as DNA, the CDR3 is TGTGCCAGCAGCGGCTTTACTAACTATGGCTACACCTTC.